Listed below are T cell receptor beta chains from one sample, sequenced in a study of blood T cells in healthy people across ages. TCRdb processed the 5' RACE reads anew with MiXCR; each CDR3 protein has one entry. The table includes about 1,600,000 distinct CDR3 sequences, about 40% detected once. Source material: blood. The origin of the receptors is a woman aged 18-30 years in good health. Each CDR3 is given with its conserved first and last residue. The D gene is left open where the match is weak. Rows may omit the clone size; those that give it use once, few, many or a size class.

d_gene,v_gene,j_gene,abundance,CDR3aa,CDR3nt
NA,TRBV2,TRBJ2-3,NA,CASSEAVHPSTDTQYF,TGTGCCAGCAGTGAAGCGGTTCATCCTAGCACAGATACGCAGTATTTT
NA,TRBV7-2,TRBJ2-6,NA,CASGPIYSGANVLTF,TGTGCCAGCGGCCCCATCTACTCTGGGGCCAACGTCCTGACTTTC
NA,TRBV5-5,TRBJ2-7,NA,CASSPGVSSYNEQYF,TGTGCCAGCAGCCCTGGGGTGAGCTCCTACAATGAGCAGTACTTC
NA,TRBV6-6,TRBJ2-7,once,CASSHKQGSCEQYF,TGTGCCAGCAGTCACAAACAGGGCTCCTGCGAGCAGTACTTC
TRBD2,TRBV28,TRBJ2-3,NA,CASSPRTLAGASTDTQYF,TGTGCCAGCAGTCCCCGGACACTAGCGGGGGCTAGCACAGATACGCAGTATTTT
NA,TRBV5-1,TRBJ2-3,once,CASSPSRPGEVTRSYF,TGCGCCAGCAGCCCGTCCCGTCCGGGAGAGGTCACTAGGAGCTATTTT
TRBD2,TRBV6-5,TRBJ2-1,once,CASTIPGGYNEQFF,TGTGCCAGCACCATTCCGGGGGGGTACAATGAGCAGTTCTTC
TRBD1,TRBV28,TRBJ1-2,NA,CASSFLWVSGTGRRNYGYTF,TGTGCCAGCAGTTTTTTATGGGTGAGTGGGACAGGACGTCGTAACTATGGCTACACCTTC
NA,TRBV20-1,TRBJ2-3,NA,CNARDPRGLSTDTQYF,TGCAATGCTAGAGATCCAAGAGGGCTTAGCACAGATACGCAGTATTTT
TRBD1,TRBV5-1,TRBJ2-5,few,CASSSHIIQGAQETQYF,TGCGCCAGCAGCTCCCACATAATACAGGGGGCTCAAGAGACCCAGTACTTC
NA,TRBV7-8,TRBJ2-7,NA,CASILAGPEEYF,TGTGCCAGCATCTTAGCCGGACCCGAGGAGTACTTC
TRBD2,TRBV9,TRBJ2-3,few,CASQSSGGSSSTDTQYF,TGTGCCAGTCAGAGTAGCGGGGGGTCAAGTAGCACAGATACGCAGTATTTT
NA,TRBV11-2,TRBJ1-1,few,CASSAGTNTEAFF,TGTGCCAGCAGCGCCGGGACGAACACTGAAGCTTTCTTT
TRBD1,TRBV27,TRBJ2-7,NA,CASSPALDRGLYEQYF,TGTGCCAGCAGTCCAGCACTTGACAGGGGGCTTTACGAGCAGTACTTC
TRBD1,TRBV4-2,TRBJ1-2,NA,CASSLQGDARGYTF,TGTGCCAGCAGCTTACAGGGGGACGCGAGGGGCTACACCTTC
TRBD2,TRBV5-1,TRBJ2-1,NA,CASSLLASGRSNEQFF,TGCGCCAGCAGCTTGTTGGCTAGCGGGAGGAGCAATGAGCAGTTCTTC
TRBD2,TRBV6-6,TRBJ2-5,NA,CASSSHGGGQYF,TGTGCCAGCAGTTCTCACGGGGGAGGGCAGTACTTC
NA,TRBV2,TRBJ2-2,once,CATKEEPGRARFGELFF,TGTGCCACCAAAGAGGAACCGGGACGAGCGAGGTTCGGGGAGCTGTTTTTT
NA,TRBV27,TRBJ2-7,few,CASSVYRGGDEQYF,TGTGCCAGCAGTGTATACAGGGGGGGTGACGAGCAGTACTTC
NA,TRBV20-1,TRBJ1-2,NA,CSARESFNYGYTF,TGCAGTGCTAGAGAAAGTTTTAACTATGGCTACACCTTC
NA,TRBV29-1,TRBJ2-2,NA,CSVFDNLRGTGELFF,TGCAGCGTTTTTGACAACCTACGAGGGACCGGGGAGCTGTTTTTT
NA,TRBV10-2,TRBJ2-7,few,CASRELYEQYF,TGCGCCAGCAGGGAACTCTACGAGCAGTACTTC
NA,TRBV7-2,TRBJ2-3,NA,CASSSPRSWGRDTQYF,TGTGCCAGCAGCTCCCCACGGTCCTGGGGGAGAGATACGCAGTATTTT
NA,TRBV12-3/TRBV12-4,TRBJ1-2,many,CASSLGPAPCGYTF,TGTGCCAGCAGTTTAGGGCCAGCTCCTTGTGGCTACACCTTC
NA,TRBV3-1,TRBJ2-5,NA,CASSQPSRGQETQYF,TGTGCCAGCAGCCAACCTAGTAGGGGGCAAGAGACCCAGTACTTC
TRBD1,TRBV2,TRBJ2-5,NA,CASSVTGTEEETQYF,TGTGCCAGCAGTGTTACCGGGACAGAAGAAGAGACCCAGTACTTC
NA,TRBV28,TRBJ1-1,NA,CASSLSGMAAEAFF,TGTGCCAGCAGTTTAAGTGGAATGGCGGCTGAAGCTTTCTTT
NA,TRBV7-2,TRBJ2-5,NA,CATFRETQYF,TGTGCCACTTTCCGGGAGACCCAGTACTTC
NA,TRBV20-1,TRBJ2-5,few,CSASGAAGTSQYF,TGCAGTGCTAGCGGAGCCGCCGGGACGTCCCAGTACTTC
TRBD2,TRBV4-2,TRBJ2-4,NA,CASSQLDGRGAKNIQYF,TGTGCCAGCAGCCAATTAGACGGGAGGGGGGCCAAAAACATTCAGTACTTC
NA,TRBV12-3/TRBV12-4,TRBJ2-3,NA,CASSQSTETQYF,TGTGCCAGCAGCCAGAGCACAGAGACGCAGTATTTT
NA,TRBV28,TRBJ1-5,NA,CASSFLLQEDYSNQPQHF,TGTGCCAGCAGTTTTCTTCTCCAGGAAGATTATAGCAATCAGCCCCAGCATTTT
NA,TRBV20-1,TRBJ2-7,once,CSARELGGNNYEQYF,TGCAGTGCTAGAGAGCTGGGAGGAAACAACTACGAGCAGTACTTC
TRBD1,TRBV29-1,TRBJ1-2,NA,CSVPTGDYGYTF,TGCAGCGTCCCGACAGGGGACTATGGCTACACCTTC
NA,TRBV5-1,TRBJ1-1,NA,CANNEGSYSEAFF,TGCGCCAACAATGAAGGCAGTTACTCTGAAGCTTTCTTT
NA,TRBV29-1,TRBJ2-2,NA,CSGVTGTLTGELFF,TGCAGCGGGGTAACCGGGACACTTACCGGGGAGCTGTTTTTT
TRBD1,TRBV28,TRBJ2-5,NA,CAWGQPYQETQYF,TGTGCCTGGGGACAGCCTTACCAAGAGACCCAGTACTTC
TRBD2,TRBV3-1,TRBJ2-5,NA,CASRFLAGVRETQYF,TGTGCCAGCAGATTTCTAGCGGGAGTGAGAGAGACCCAGTACTTC
NA,TRBV20-1,TRBJ2-1,NA,CSAALERSYNEQFF,TGCAGTGCTGCCCTAGAGAGGTCCTACAATGAGCAGTTCTTC
NA,TRBV6-6,TRBJ2-3,NA,CASSSSTAGQTDTQYF,TGTGCCAGCAGTTCTTCTACAGCGGGACAAACAGATACGCAGTATTTT
NA,TRBV10-3,TRBJ1-1,NA,CAISGHEVGGNEAFF,TGTGCCATCAGTGGCCACGAGGTGGGGGGCAATGAAGCTTTCTTT